This T cell receptor (beta chain) was captured in a study of blood T cell repertoires in acute mononucleosis (dated by TCRdb to the early 2020s). With respect to the entire study: Convalescent samples were collected 5 to 8 months after the acute presentation, representing the memory response. A mean blood EBV load of around 3.8 log10 genome copies per million B cells was observed during acute infection, and a mean blood EBV load of about 2.5 was observed at convalescence. Summary of the overall study and its limitations: Both chains appeared to be involved in GLC-BM selection, with public TCRbeta motifs on BV14-BJ2 and BV20-BJ1 being observed alongside a TCRalpha motif on AV5-AJ31. Persistence into convalescence was observed for only about 10% of unique acute clonotypes, yet most of the response was made up by these persisting clonotypes, and the remaining acute clonotypes were seemingly replaced by new diverse de novo clonotypes. Only a few donors were included in the cohort, so group averages were based on very few individuals. Because only a fraction of each donor's blood was analyzed, sampling error might partly explain the low overlap between acute and convalescent clonotypes.

According to the germline V gene, CDR1 reads LGHNA and CDR2 reads YSLEER. Compared with germline, V lacks 4 bases and J lacks 0 bases; bases without a gene match: 4. The CDR3 goes from the cysteine to the phenylalanine over 17 residues. CDR3 DNA is the only sequence kept; it has 51 bases, read in frame from the first base. The time point label, as the study defines it: convalescence about 6 months (5-8 months) after acute presentation (visit 7). The study tracked CD8 T cell responses to two immunodominant EBV epitopes, BRLF1 109 (YVL-BR) and BMLF1 280 (GLC-BM), over primary infection. A positive serum heterophile antibody test and EBV viral capsid antigen-specific IgM indicated primary EBV infection. Total CD8 T cells were first enriched from PBMCs by magnetic positive selection (MACS). A FACSAria III was used to sort live CD3+ CD8+ tetramer+ cells to a purity above 85%. A PE-conjugated tetramer loaded with the BMLF1 280-288 peptide was used to sort the cells. After tetramer sorting, TCR repertoires of EBV epitope-specific CD8 T cells were deep-sequenced directly ex vivo at acute infection and at convalescence. Donors were three people aged about 18 to 30 with clinical acute infectious mononucleosis and laboratory evidence of primary EBV infection. Heparinized peripheral blood was collected when donors presented clinically with mononucleosis symptoms and again about 6 months afterward. Ficoll-Paque density gradient centrifugation was used to isolate PBMCs.

As regards this clone: With a far larger clone one base away, a read error is the likely cause.

For TCR profiling, total RNA from at least 8,000 sorted tetramer+ CD8 T cells was reverse transcribed into cDNA. CDR3 regions were amplified by PCR with primers annealing to V and J regions, adding unique molecular identifiers to track templates. Profiling of the TCRalpha and TCRbeta chains was done on the immunoSEQ platform, including the sequencing and error-correction standards of that platform. The published analysis was carried out like this. Clonal copy numbers were corrected for sequencing and PCR errors, and IMGT conventions were followed to define CDR3s. Analysis was limited to productive rearrangements and used immunoSEQ Analyzer versions 2.0 and 3.0, and gene-pairing frequencies were further processed in Microsoft Excel. Circos plots were used to visualize V-J pairings, and MEME together with a custom motifSearch program was used to find CDR3 motifs. The probability of generation of TCR sequences was calculated using the OLGA algorithm. Clonotypes seen at both visits were designated persistent, clonotypes seen only acutely were designated nonpersistent, and clonotypes seen only at convalescence were designated de novo. An amino acid clonotype used by more than one donor was defined as a public TCR. TCRdb's version of the immuneACCESS table is confined to in-frame rearrangements and falls short of the full clone set. An unresolved V gene accounts for under half of the shortfall where checked; the remainder is of unknown origin. Clonal size and the V and J genes are those of that table, whereas D and trimming came from the DNA. In this sample the table shows about 1,700 clones, roughly 24% of which occur a single time. The ten top clones hold roughly 25% of the sample.

This receptor was obtained from a woman in her late teens or twenties with infectious mononucleosis caused by EBV. Rearrangement joined TRBV4-3 to TRBJ2-1; 12 central bases correspond to TRBD2. The sample consisted of EBV GLC epitope tetramer+ CD8+ T cells sorted from PBMCs, taken during convalescence from infectious mononucleosis. What this sample's cell subset or site label stands for: CD8 T cells binding tetramer with EBV BMLF1 280-288 peptide (GLC-BM). The CDR3 region has the sequence CASSPGLAGRSYNEQFF. The DNA is as follows: TGCGCCAGCAGCCCAGGACTAGCGGGGCGCTCCTACAATGAGCAGTTCTTC.